This T cell receptor beta chain was identified during a study of shared clonotypes between healthy human individuals. Genomic DNA of each subset was evenly split across several immunoSEQ plates. Method: immunoSEQ multiplex PCR; TCRdb's copy keeps in-frame clones and lacks some. Of roughly 2,000,000 clones in the sample, roughly 93% are singletons; the top ten hold 1.5% to 2%. With respect to this clone: The antigen is undetermined.

Study-wide results and caveats: Generally, naive subsets came out with larger estimated richness than memory subsets.

Naive CD8 cells were CD45RO-negative, positively selected for CCR7, excluding terminally differentiated effector memory CD45RA+ cells. Trimming shortened V by 0 bases and J by 3 bases, and 9 bases separated the two germline ends. The CDR3 contains 14 residues. Germline values: CDR1 LGHNA, CDR2 YSLEER. The sequenced material came from naive CD8+ T cells from PBMCs. The sequence derives from a man younger than 35 in good health. Some clones in this sample may be carry-over from other donors' samples. The gene calls are TRBV4-3 and TRBJ2-7, with D uncertain. CDR3 residues: CASSQEDTYYEQYF. CDR3 bases: TGCGCCAGCAGCCAAGAGGATACTTACTACGAGCAGTACTTC.